The T cell receptor beta chain under discussion was sequenced for a study of cytomegalovirus exposure and HLA in healthy donors. General study findings and limits: In vitro, a few CMV-associated chains proved specific for CMV antigens.

The CDR3 loop spans 14 amino acids. Trimming removed 3 bases from V and 3 bases from J, with 9 bases in between. Germline loops: CDR1 KGHSH, CDR2 LQKENI. The primer mix had 60 Vbeta and 13 Jbeta primers. The assay was immunoSEQ multiplex PCR, and TCRdb's table has in-frame clones only and misses some. Recorded here are under 200,000 clones; the top ten clones represent 0.7% to 0.8%. With regard to this clone: Its antigen is as yet unknown.

Sequencing used PBMCs. The TCR comes from a woman under 30 in good health and CMV-seropositive. The J gene is TRBJ1-5, the V gene TRBV18; no clear D. The CDR3 nucleotides are TGTGCCAGCTCACCCACCTCAGACAATCAGCCCCAGCATTTT. Its translation: CASSPTSDNQPQHF.